These 26 T cell receptor beta chains were all obtained from the same sample, sequenced in a study of OX40 agonist ivuxolimab in advanced cancers. Repertoires were generated with immunoSEQ multiplex PCR, while TCRdb's copy carries only in-frame clones and drops some. The sample lists more than 55,000 clones; approximately 87% were seen once. The sequencing here drew on CD4+ or CD8+ T cells sorted from blood, taken in a trial of the OX40 agonist ivuxolimab. These receptors were obtained from an adult with an advanced solid tumor such as melanoma, head and neck, liver or kidney cancer.

This clone was observed a few times. The chain uses TRBV7-6 and TRBJ1-1; 7 bases agree with TRBD1. Germline CDR1 reads SGHVS; CDR2 reads FNYEAQ. With V trimmed by 3 bases and J by 3 bases, 7 bases remained unmatched. This CDR3 is 15 amino acids long. This chain's CDR3 is CASSLAQGGYTEAFF. CDR3 bases: TGTGCCAGCAGCTTGGCTCAGGGGGGGTACACTGAAGCTTTCTTT.

The chain recombines TRBV20-1 with TRBJ2-1; D remains unclear. Germline assignment: CDR1 DFQATT and CDR2 SNEGSKA (reference sequence). The CDR3 spans 10 residues. V gave up 3 bases and J gave up 5 bases, with 2 bases separating them. CDR3 coding DNA: TGCAGTGCTAGTGACAATGAGCAGTTCTTC. Its translation: CSASDNEQFF.

The rearrangement uses TRBV10-3 and TRBJ2-5; 12 bases match TRBD2. The J segment lost 3 bases and the V segment lost 6 bases, leaving 2 bases of the junction unmatched. Germline values: CDR1 ENHRY, CDR2 SYGVKD. The CDR3 totals 14 residues. The chain's CDR3 is CAIRRLAGEETQYF. The CDR3 DNA is TGTGCCATCAGGAGACTAGCGGGAGAAGAGACCCAGTACTTC.

This sequence joins TRBV7-3 and TRBJ2-1; 7 bases agree with TRBD1. The CDR3 is 15 amino acids. Germline lookup yields CDR1 SGHTA and CDR2 FQGTGA. The ends lost 5 bases at V and 1 base at J; junction bases unmatched: 5. CDR3 bases: TGTGCCAGCAGCACGAGACAGGGATCCTACAATGAGCAGTTCTTC. Residues: CASSTRQGSYNEQFF.

CDR3 in DNA: TGCGCCAGCAGCCAAGATCCGGACTATGGCTACACCTTC. Translated: CASSQDPDYGYTF. The chain employs TRBV4-3 and TRBJ1-2; D not certain. The CDR3 length is 13 residues. Germline lookup yields CDR1 LGHNA and CDR2 YSLEER. The V end was cut by 0 bases, the J end by 3 bases, with 5 bases between.

The chain links TRBV7-2 to TRBJ2-5, with D unclear. The CDR3 length is 13 residues. The germline gives CDR1 SGHTA, CDR2 FQGNSA. The germline V and J ends were trimmed by 3 bases and 2 bases, with 7 bases remaining between them. The CDR3 spells CASSLRRQETQYF. The CDR3 bases are TGTGCCAGCAGCTTGAGACGGCAAGAGACCCAGTACTTC.

CDR3 in DNA: TGTGCCAGCAGCGCACGGACTAGCGGGAGGGTCTACGAGCAGTACTTC. Translation gives CASSARTSGRVYEQYF. V usage is TRBV5-4 and J usage is TRBJ2-7, with TRBD2 matching over 15 bases. In germline, CDR1 is SGHNT, CDR2 YYREEE (reference sequence). The CDR3 runs to 16 residues. With 4 bases clipped from V and 3 bases from J, the junction kept 5 bases outside the gene matches. Filled out from reference TRBV5-4 and TRBJ2-7, the complete variable domain reads ETGVTQSPTHLIKTRGQQVTLRCSSQSGHNTVSWYQQALGQGPQFIFQYYREEENGRGNFPPRFSGLQFPNYSSELNVNALELDDSALYLCASSARTSGRVYEQYFGPGTRLTVT.

This chain joins TRBV4-1 and TRBJ1-2; D is ambiguous. Trimming removed 3 bases at V and 4 bases at J, with 12 bases between. The CDR3 is 14 residues long. Germline V gives CDR1 MGHRA, CDR2 YSYEKL. The CDR3 here is CASSHVPPSYGYTF. The CDR3 DNA follows: TGCGCCAGCAGCCATGTTCCACCCTCCTATGGCTACACCTTC.

This clone is a singleton in its sample. J is TRBJ1-2 and V is TRBV27; 9 bases align to TRBD1. The CDR3 has 17 amino acids. V shed 3 bases, J shed 4 bases, and the junction held 12 bases outside the gene matches. CDR1 MNHEY and CDR2 SMNVEV come from the germline V gene (reference sequence). CDR3 DNA sequence: TGTGCCAGCAGTTTTGGGACAGGGTTCGGTAGTGGCTATGGCTACACCTTC. It specifies CASSFGTGFGSGYGYTF.

The genes are TRBV28 and TRBJ2-5; weak D call: TRBD1 (6 bases). Germline CDR1 MDHEN, CDR2 SYDVKM. The CDR3 has 14 amino acids. V was trimmed by 4 bases and J by 4 bases, leaving 13 bases between them. Written as DNA, the CDR3 is TGTGCCAGCAGTTCGGCAGGGGCCCGAGAGACCCAGTACTTC. Translation gives CASSSAGARETQYF.

J is TRBJ2-7 and V is TRBV29-1; possibly TRBD2 for D (6 bases). CDR1 is SQVTM and CDR2 is ANQGSEA in the germline V gene. The CDR3 covers 12 residues. CDR3 DNA sequence: TGCGCCGGGGGAGACAGACAGTACGAGCAGTACTTC. Translating it yields CAGGDRQYEQYF.

The chain has TRBV5-4 and TRBJ2-7; 10 positions agree with TRBD1. The J segment lost 4 bases and the V segment lost 4 bases, leaving 5 bases of the junction unmatched. This CDR3 has 14 amino acids. Germline CDR1 and CDR2: SGHNT and YYREEE (reference sequence). CDR3 loop: CASSTRTGGYEQYF. The DNA of the CDR3 is TGTGCCAGCAGCACACGGACAGGGGGTTACGAGCAGTACTTC.

This clone occurred a few times. The chain uses TRBV7-2 and TRBJ1-5, with unresolved D. The V end was cut by 5 bases, the J end by 6 bases, with 11 bases between. CDR1 and CDR2 from the germline V gene are SGHTA and FQGNSA. The CDR3 runs 13 residues. This CDR3 is CASSAIGSQPQHF. The CDR3 region has the DNA TGTGCCAGCAGCGCCATAGGAAGTCAGCCCCAGCATTTT.

This clone showed up just a few times. The V call is TRBV11-3, the J call TRBJ2-1, with D tentatively TRBD1 (6 bases). Germline V gives CDR1 SGHNT, CDR2 YENEEA. The ends were cut back, 3 bases at V and 2 bases at J, with 8 bases in the middle. The CDR3 is made up of 14 amino acids. CDR3 bases: TGTGCCAGCAGCTTGACAGGCACCTACAATGAGCAGTTCTTC. Amino acids: CASSLTGTYNEQFF.

The rearrangement links TRBV19 to TRBJ2-7, with 7 bases matching TRBD2. This CDR3 spans 15 amino acids. Unmatched junction bases numbered 7, after V lost 0 bases and J lost 5 bases. In germline, CDR1 is LNHDA, CDR2 SQIVND (reference sequence). The CDR3 DNA sequence: TGTGCCAGTAGTATAGATCTCCGGCGGGAGAACGAGCAGTACTTC. This codes for CASSIDLRRENEQYF.

The chain joins TRBV19 to TRBJ1-1, with D maybe TRBD1 (5 bases). Germline V gene data show CDR1 as LNHDA and CDR2 as SQIVND (reference sequence). The CDR3 has 16 residues. The V gene lost 0 bases and the J gene lost 0 bases, with 11 bases spanning the gap. CDR3 residues: CASSIDAGFVNTEAFF. In nucleotides, the CDR3 is TGTGCCAGTAGTATAGATGCAGGGTTTGTGAACACTGAAGCTTTCTTT.

The chain combines TRBV5-4 with TRBJ2-1; 8 positions match TRBD2. The CDR3 length is 16 residues. Unmatched junction bases numbered 14, after V lost 6 bases and J lost 6 bases. Per germline, CDR1 SGHNT and CDR2 YYREEE (reference sequence). The CDR3 DNA reads TGTGCCAGCACCTGGGCGGGAGGCCTCGGGGGCAATGAGCAGTTCTTC. This codes for CASTWAGGLGGNEQFF. The full variable domain, completed using reference TRBV5-4 and TRBJ2-1, is ETGVTQSPTHLIKTRGQQVTLRCSSQSGHNTVSWYQQALGQGPQFIFQYYREEENGRGNFPPRFSGLQFPNYSSELNVNALELDDSALYLCASTWAGGLGGNEQFFGPGTRLTVL.

The chain couples TRBV7-9 to TRBJ1-1; tentative D call: TRBD1 (5 bases). Germline V lookup: CDR1 SEHNR, CDR2 FQNEAQ (reference sequence). V was trimmed by 2 bases and J by 5 bases, leaving 12 bases between them. The CDR3 sequence is 14 residues long. CDR3: CASSLQGDVTEAFF. CDR3 bases: TGTGCCAGCAGCTTACAGGGAGATGTGACTGAAGCTTTCTTT.

The rearrangement joins TRBV29-1 to TRBJ1-5; D not resolved. Trimming shortened V by 5 bases and J by 3 bases, and 8 bases separated the two germline ends. The CDR3 is made up of 12 amino acids. CDR1 and CDR2 (germline): SQVTM, ANQGSEA. The CDR3 nucleotides read TGCAGCGTTCGAGGGAACAATCAGCCCCAGCATTTT. Its protein is CSVRGNNQPQHF.

The rearrangement joins TRBV27 to TRBJ2-1, with a tentative D call TRBD1 (6 bases). V was trimmed by 8 bases and J by 4 bases, leaving 15 bases between them. Germline V gives CDR1 MNHEY, CDR2 SMNVEV (reference sequence). The CDR3 spans 14 residues. In nucleotides, the CDR3 is TGTGCCAGCTGCCCGGACAGCAGGTACAATGAGCAGTTCTTC. It yields the protein CASCPDSRYNEQFF.

The V call is TRBV5-1, the J call TRBJ2-3; D unresolved. Germline loops: CDR1 SGHRS, CDR2 YFSETQ. This CDR3 comprises 16 residues. V lost 3 bases to trimming and J lost 1 base, with 15 bases between them. CDR3 nucleotide sequence: TGCGCCAGCAGCTACGCTCAACTCGACGGCACAGATACGCAGTATTTT. This translates into CASSYAQLDGTDTQYF.

This sequence joins TRBV2 and TRBJ1-2; D not certain. V was shortened by 1 base and J by 8 bases, with 11 bases between the two germline ends. The CDR3 sequence is 13 residues long. Germline V CDR1 and CDR2: SNHLY, FYNNEI. The DNA of the CDR3 is TGTGCCAGCAGTGAAGTAAGGGAGGCCGGCTACACCTTC. It encodes CASSEVREAGYTF.

This clone was recorded only once. The genes are TRBV18 and TRBJ1-5, with a tentative D call TRBD1 (6 bases). Trimming stripped 5 bases from V and 2 bases from J, with 10 bases between. The germline gives CDR1 KGHSH, CDR2 LQKENI. This CDR3 region has 14 residues. The CDR3, as DNA: TGTGCCAGCTCAACAGGGATGGGCAATCAGCCCCAGCATTTT. Encoded protein: CASSTGMGNQPQHF.

The rearrangement joins TRBV27 to TRBJ2-1; the match to TRBD2 covers 9 bases. Germline CDR1 MNHEY, CDR2 SMNVEV (reference sequence). J lost 4 bases, V lost 4 bases, and 5 bases had no gene match. There are 15 residues in the CDR3. CDR3 amino acids: CASSSGLAQYNEQFF. The CDR3, as DNA: TGTGCCAGCAGTTCGGGACTAGCCCAATACAATGAGCAGTTCTTC.

The chain carries TRBV7-2 and TRBJ2-7; D is possibly TRBD2 (5 bases). V was clipped by 1 base and J by 0 bases, with 10 bases between them. Looked up from germline, CDR1 is SGHTA and CDR2 is FQGNSA. This CDR3 has 15 residues. CDR3 DNA: TGTGCCAGCAGCTTAGGGGGAGCAGGCTCCTACGAGCAGTACTTC. Translated, it gives CASSLGGAGSYEQYF.

The V and J genes are TRBV9 and TRBJ1-3; 8 bases match TRBD1. Germline CDR1 SGDLS, CDR2 YYNGEE. V dropped 3 bases and J dropped 0; count of bases not matched to a gene: 2. This CDR3 is built from 15 residues. The CDR3 reads CASSAGGFSGNTIYF. In nucleotides, the CDR3 is TGTGCCAGCAGCGCAGGGGGCTTCTCTGGAAACACCATATATTTT.